The 10 T cell receptor beta chains below come from one sample, sequenced in a study of CD8+CD57+ T cells in acquired aplastic anemia. Profiles of TCR beta VDJ and CDR3 were generated from a genomic DNA template. TCRdb itself ran the reads through MiXCR, one entry per CDR3 protein. The repertoire holds 80,000 or so distinct CDR3 sequences, with about 70% as singletons. By flow cytometry, patients selected for sequencing had shown an expansion of CD8+CD57+ cells. The source material was sorted CD4+, CD8+, or CD8+CD57+ T cells (not recorded which) from PBMCs. Receptors were obtained from a human donor with aplastic anemia.

With regard to this clonotype: A read error may produce the germline difference seen at one junction end. The chain joins TRBV2 to TRBJ2-7, with TRBD2 matching 7 bases. Germline assignment: CDR1 SNHLY and CDR2 FYNNEI. The CDR3 covers 14 residues. The CDR3 DNA is TGTGCCAGCAGTTGGGGAGGGGAAACCTACGAGCAGCACTTC. This sequence encodes CASSWGGETYEQHF.

The chain carries TRBV20-1 and TRBJ1-2; 10 bases line up with TRBD1. After removal of 1 base from V and 5 bases from J, the junction contained 10 bases not matched to a gene. Germline V gene lookup returns CDR1 DFQATT and CDR2 SNEGSKA (reference sequence). The CDR3 extends over 16 amino acids. The CDR3 spells CSARGLGTGDHYGYTF. Here the CDR3 DNA reads TGCAGTGCTAGAGGCCTTGGGACAGGGGATCATTATGGCTACACCTTC.

Judged by abundance, this clonotype is medium-sized. The chain has TRBV10-3 and TRBJ2-1; 9 positions match TRBD2. J was trimmed by 10 bases and V by 5 bases; bases with no gene match: 15. The CDR3 has 16 amino acids. Per germline, CDR1 ENHRY and CDR2 SYGVKD. The CDR3 loop reads CAISSEEASGMIEQFF. The DNA of the CDR3 is TGTGCCATCAGTAGTGAAGAGGCTAGCGGGATGATAGAGCAGTTCTTC.

This clonotype has only a few counts. The chain uses TRBV7-2 and TRBJ2-5, with 10 bases matching TRBD2. J lost 5 bases, V lost 1 base, and 1 base had no gene match. The germline CDR1 and CDR2 sequences are SGHTA and FQGNSA. The CDR3 loop spans 14 amino acids. This CDR3 reads CASSLVAGGETQYF. CDR3 DNA sequence: TGTGCCAGCAGCTTAGTAGCGGGGGGTGAGACCCAGTACTTC.

This clonotype was recorded a few times. V is TRBV7-2 and J is TRBJ2-7; D could derive from TRBD1 or TRBD2 (6 bases each). The germline V gene has CDR1 SGHTA and CDR2 FQGNSA. With 0 bases removed from V and 3 bases from J, the gap between germline ends came to 12 bases. The CDR3 is made up of 15 amino acids. DNA of the CDR3: TGTGCCAGCAGCTTAGCACAGGGAGGATACTACGAGCAGTACTTC. This sequence encodes CASSLAQGGYYEQYF.

This clonotype has just a few counts. The gene calls are TRBV10-3 and TRBJ2-7; TRBD1 aligns across 8 bases. The trim removed 3 bases at V and 3 bases at J, leaving 4 bases unmatched. Germline CDR1 reads ENHRY; CDR2 reads SYGVKD. There are 14 residues in the CDR3. Written as DNA, the CDR3 is TGTGCCATCAGTGAAGGGACAGGCAACTACGAGCAGTACTTC. Its translation: CAISEGTGNYEQYF.

The rearrangement joins TRBV5-4 to TRBJ2-7; D remains unclear. With the DNA end fitting TRBJ2-5 better, the J assignment may be wrong. Per the germline V gene, CDR1 is SGHNT and CDR2 is YYREEE (reference sequence). The CDR3 consists of 14 residues. CDR3 residues: CASSFIGGEETQYF. CDR3 nucleotides: TGTGCCAGCAGCTTCATCGGCGGCGAGGAGACCCAGTACTTC.

The chain links TRBV7-9 to TRBJ2-7, with 7 nucleotides matching TRBD2. CDR3 length: 13 residues. Per the germline V gene, CDR1 is SEHNR and CDR2 is FQNEAQ (reference sequence). V lost 4 bases, J lost 5 bases, and 5 bases stayed unmatched. CDR3 sequence reads: CASSSGGTHEQYF. The CDR3 coding sequence is TGTGCCAGCAGCTCGGGGGGTACCCACGAGCAGTACTTC.

This chain connects TRBV10-2 to TRBJ1-1; D unclear. Trimming shortened V by 3 bases and J by 7 bases, and 6 bases separated the two germline ends. Germline assignment: CDR1 WSHSY and CDR2 SAAADI. The CDR3 covers 11 residues. CDR3 DNA sequence: TGCGCCAGCAGTGACGTTATTGAAGCTTTCTTT. Protein product: CASSDVIEAFF.

The V call is TRBV7-6, the J call TRBJ2-7; the D gene is possibly TRBD1 (5 bases). V lost 3 bases, J lost 4 bases, and 10 bases lay in between. The CDR3 is made up of 13 amino acids. Germline V gene sequence: CDR1 SGHVS, CDR2 FNYEAQ. This CDR3 reads CASSFGREYEQYF. As DNA, the CDR3 is TGTGCCAGCAGCTTTGGCAGGGAATACGAGCAGTACTTC.